This TCR beta chain was sequenced in a study of CD8 T cells in Susac syndrome. When the RNA was reverse transcribed, random hexamers were used with an input of about 0.5 to 1 ug. TCR beta CDR3 was amplified by immunoSEQ multiplex PCR. This amplification extended across 54 Vbeta and 13 Jbeta segments. TCRdb re-called the immunoSEQ multiplex PCR reads through MiXCR, storing one row per CDR3 protein. The table records more than 250,000 distinct CDR3 sequences, around 90% of them present only once. This clonotype came up a few times. Specimen: CD4+ T cells from PBMCs. This clonotype was obtained from a human donor with multiple sclerosis.

This CDR3 reads CATSRDRGPSYEQYF. The DNA for the CDR3 is TGTGCCACCAGCCGTGACAGGGGGCCCTCCTACGAGCAGTACTTC. The chain combines TRBV15 with TRBJ2-7, with 10 bases that match TRBD1. After removal of 5 bases from V and 0 bases from J, the junction contained 4 bases not matched to a gene. The CDR3 runs to 15 residues. Per germline, CDR1 LNHNV and CDR2 YYDKDF (reference sequence).